The sequence of this T cell receptor beta chain was determined in a study of shared clonotypes between healthy human individuals. Germline assignment: CDR1 MDHEN and CDR2 SYDVKM. The CDR3 has 14 amino acids. With 5 bases removed from V and 6 bases from J, the gap between germline ends came to 13 bases. Repertoires were generated with immunoSEQ multiplex PCR, while TCRdb's copy carries only in-frame clones and drops some. The sample lists fewer than 400,000 clones, about 74% occurring once. Material: memory CD4+ T cells sorted from blood. Subset: CD45RA-negative fraction. V is TRBV28 and J is TRBJ1-4; no definite D call. The TCR originated in a man between 25 and 39 years old in good health. The DNA of the CDR3 is TGTGCCAGCAGTACGGCGGGAGGCGATGAAAAACTGTTTTTT. As protein: CASSTAGGDEKLFF.